The rows below give T cell receptor beta chains drawn from one sample of a study of blood T cells in healthy people across ages. TCRdb analysed the 5' RACE reads with MiXCR anew, one entry per CDR3 protein. The sample has roughly 800,000 distinct CDR3 sequences; approximately 25% are singletons. The sample also formed part of further work on T cells of mothers and their children.

Source material: blood. The receptor set was obtained from a boy aged 10-17 years in good health. Each CDR3 is given with its conserved first and last residue. The order of the fields is V gene, D gene, J gene, clone size, CDR3 protein, CDR3 DNA. D genes are given only for firm matches. Expanded clones are given a class, and other clones once, few, many or no size at all.

TRBV3-1	TRBD1	TRBJ2-2	.	CASSTGQGDTGELFF	TGTGCCAGCAGCACGGGACAGGGGGACACCGGGGAGCTGTTTTTT
TRBV11-1	TRBD2	TRBJ2-5	few	CASSSPSSGGWETQYF	TGTGCCAGCAGCTCCCCATCGAGCGGGGGGTGGGAGACCCAGTACTTC
TRBV29-1	.	TRBJ2-7	few	CSVEEGESYEQYF	TGCAGCGTTGAGGAGGGAGAATCCTACGAGCAGTACTTC
TRBV24-1	TRBD1	TRBJ2-1	few	CATSGRTGAYEQFF	TGTGCCACCAGTGGCCGGACAGGGGCCTATGAGCAGTTCTTC
TRBV7-2	.	TRBJ1-2	.	CASSWGERALTGYTF	TGTGCCAGCAGCTGGGGGGAAAGGGCCCTCACTGGCTACACCTTC
TRBV9	.	TRBJ2-7	.	CASSVDLGSYEQYF	TGTGCCAGCAGCGTTGATCTGGGGTCCTACGAGCAGTACTTC
TRBV20-1	TRBD2	TRBJ2-1	few	CSASGLALSGNEQFF	TGCAGTGCTAGTGGACTAGCCCTTTCGGGCAATGAGCAGTTCTTC
TRBV14	.	TRBJ1-1	few	CASSQLRATEAFF	TGTGCCAGCAGCCAACTGCGTGCGACTGAAGCTTTCTTT
TRBV20-1	.	TRBJ2-5	.	CSATRPQETQYF	TGCAGTGCTACCCGACCCCAAGAGACCCAGTACTTC
TRBV4-3	.	TRBJ2-7	.	CASSQDLGSLEQYF	TGCGCCAGCAGCCAAGATCTTGGGTCACTCGAGCAGTACTTC
TRBV19	TRBD2	TRBJ2-7	few	CASSRASGGSYEQYF	TGTGCCAGTAGTCGGGCTAGCGGGGGGTCCTACGAGCAGTACTTC
TRBV4-3	.	TRBJ2-2	few	CASSQDPRTNTGELFF	TGCGCCAGCAGCCAAGATCCTCGAACGAACACCGGGGAGCTGTTTTTT
TRBV20-1	TRBD2	TRBJ2-7	.	CSARGPSGGAYEQYF	TGCAGTGCTAGAGGCCCTAGCGGGGGGGCTTACGAGCAGTACTTC
TRBV28	.	TRBJ1-1	few	CASSTLQGPPEALF	TGTGCCAGCAGCACGCTCCAGGGTCCCCCTGAAGCTCTCTTT
TRBV6-1	TRBD2	TRBJ2-1	.	CACRLAGGSYNEQFF	TGTGCCTGCAGACTAGCGGGGGGCTCCTACAATGAGCAGTTCTTC
TRBV7-2	.	TRBJ2-2	.	CASSQQGVNTGELFF	TGTGCCAGCAGCCAGCAGGGTGTGAACACCGGGGAGCTGTTTTTT
TRBV4-1	.	TRBJ2-2	.	CASSQDGQGLDTGELFF	TGCGCCAGCAGCCAAGATGGGCAGGGTCTGGACACCGGGGAGCTGTTTTTT
TRBV18	TRBD1	TRBJ2-5	many	CASSPGTVRETQYF	TGTGCCAGCTCACCGGGGACAGTCCGGGAGACCCAGTACTTC
TRBV28	.	TRBJ2-7	.	CASSLSWGTQEQYF	TGTGCCAGCAGTTTATCCTGGGGGACTCAGGAGCAGTACTTC
TRBV18	TRBD1	TRBJ2-3	.	CASSNRDREEADTQYF	TGTGCCAGCTCAAACCGGGACAGGGAGGAGGCAGATACGCAGTATTTT
TRBV20-1	.	TRBJ1-2	.	CSASPSDNYYGYTF	TGCAGTGCTAGCCCATCGGACAACTACTATGGCTACACCTTC
TRBV19	.	TRBJ2-2	few	CASSIAGATGELFF	TGTGCCAGTAGTATAGCAGGGGCAACCGGGGAGCTGTTTTTT
TRBV27	.	TRBJ2-5	few	CASSTARAQETQYF	TGTGCCAGCAGTACCGCCAGGGCCCAAGAGACCCAGTACTTC